These T cell receptor beta chains were read from a single sample in a study of T-cell reconstitution after alpha-beta-depleted transplantation in children. TCRdb ran MiXCR on the PCR reads and lists one entry per CDR3 protein. The sample yields about 220,000 distinct CDR3 sequences, under 20% seen once. Sequenced here: PBMCs, mostly from graft donor cells, sampled 360 days after TCRalphabeta/CD19-depleted stem cell transplant. All receptors come from a male patient aged 2-9 years who had a stem cell transplant for acute lymphoblastic leukemia, so the T cells may come from the graft donor. The CDR3 runs from the conserved cysteine through the conserved F or W. A D gene is named only where the DNA matches it firmly. Clone size is not always given. Where it is, it says once, few, many or a class for expanded clones.

j_gene: TRBJ1-2
len: 13
abundance: many
d_gene: -
v_gene: TRBV6-1
CDR3aa: CASSGHTFYGYTF
CDR3nt: TGTGCCAGCAGTGGTCACACCTTCTATGGCTACACCTTC

j_gene: TRBJ2-7
len: 14
abundance: many
d_gene: TRBD1
v_gene: TRBV18
CDR3aa: CASSPGQGNYEQYF
CDR3nt: TGTGCCAGCTCACCGGGACAGGGGAACTACGAGCAGTACTTC

j_gene: TRBJ2-7
len: 14
abundance: -
d_gene: -
v_gene: TRBV15
CDR3aa: CATSPDRYSYEQYF
CDR3nt: TGTGCCACCAGCCCGGACAGATACTCCTACGAGCAGTACTTC

j_gene: TRBJ1-1
len: 14
abundance: -
d_gene: -
v_gene: TRBV30
CDR3aa: CAWSGPSTGTEAFF
CDR3nt: TGTGCCTGGAGCGGTCCTTCGACTGGCACTGAAGCTTTCTTT

j_gene: TRBJ1-1
len: 17
abundance: few
d_gene: -
v_gene: TRBV4-3
CDR3aa: CASSQVQATVSNTEAFF
CDR3nt: TGCGCCAGCAGCCAAGTCCAGGCCACCGTGTCGAACACTGAAGCTTTCTTT

j_gene: TRBJ1-1
len: 13
abundance: many
d_gene: -
v_gene: TRBV20-1
CDR3aa: CSAETGLGTGAFF
CDR3nt: TGCAGTGCTGAGACGGGACTGGGAACCGGAGCTTTCTTT

j_gene: TRBJ1-1
len: 15
abundance: -
d_gene: -
v_gene: TRBV7-3
CDR3aa: CASSPIRVGNTEAFF
CDR3nt: TGTGCCAGCAGCCCCATTAGGGTTGGGAACACTGAAGCTTTCTTT

j_gene: TRBJ2-7
len: 15
abundance: -
d_gene: TRBD2
v_gene: TRBV29-1
CDR3aa: CSVEDPVSGRYEQYF
CDR3nt: TGCAGCGTTGAAGATCCTGTTAGCGGGAGGTACGAGCAGTACTTC

j_gene: TRBJ2-1
len: 12
abundance: -
d_gene: -
v_gene: TRBV20-1
CDR3aa: CSESDSYNEQFF
CDR3nt: TGCAGTGAATCAGATTCCTACAATGAGCAGTTCTTC

j_gene: TRBJ2-1
len: 17
abundance: -
d_gene: -
v_gene: TRBV6-5
CDR3aa: CASSYQRDSLSYNEQFF
CDR3nt: TGTGCCAGCAGTTACCAACGGGACTCCCTGTCCTACAATGAGCAGTTCTTC

j_gene: TRBJ2-3
len: 13
abundance: once
d_gene: -
v_gene: TRBV7-2
CDR3aa: CASSLGPGDTQYF
CDR3nt: TGTGCCAGCAGCTTGGGGCCAGGAGATACGCAGTATTTT

j_gene: TRBJ2-7
len: 12
abundance: -
d_gene: -
v_gene: TRBV20-1
CDR3aa: CSASTDPYEQYF
CDR3nt: TGCAGTGCTAGTACGGACCCCTACGAGCAGTACTTC

j_gene: TRBJ1-1
len: 15
abundance: few
d_gene: TRBD1
v_gene: TRBV6-1
CDR3aa: CASSPADRENTEAFF
CDR3nt: TGTGCCAGCAGCCCAGCGGACAGGGAGAACACTGAAGCTTTCTTT

j_gene: TRBJ2-3
len: 16
abundance: few
d_gene: -
v_gene: TRBV20-1
CDR3aa: CSASGGATFVTDTQYF
CDR3nt: TGCAGTGCTAGCGGGGGAGCTACCTTCGTCACAGATACGCAGTATTTT

j_gene: TRBJ1-2
len: 13
abundance: many
d_gene: TRBD1
v_gene: TRBV12-3/TRBV12-4
CDR3aa: CASGPIRGQGYTF
CDR3nt: TGTGCCAGCGGCCCTATCAGGGGGCAAGGCTACACCTTC

j_gene: TRBJ2-2
len: 15
abundance: few
d_gene: -
v_gene: TRBV12-3/TRBV12-4
CDR3aa: CASSLNRVYTGELFF
CDR3nt: TGTGCCAGCAGTTTAAACAGGGTTTACACCGGGGAGCTGTTTTTT

j_gene: TRBJ2-7
len: 15
abundance: -
d_gene: -
v_gene: TRBV4-3
CDR3aa: CASSQLGRGIHEQYF
CDR3nt: TGCGCCAGCAGCCAACTCGGAAGAGGCATCCACGAGCAGTACTTC

j_gene: TRBJ2-1
len: 15
abundance: many
d_gene: TRBD2
v_gene: TRBV2
CDR3aa: CASNLRGDNNVEQFF
CDR3nt: TGTGCCAGCAATCTGCGGGGGGATAACAATGTTGAGCAGTTCTTC

j_gene: TRBJ1-4
len: 14
abundance: -
d_gene: TRBD1
v_gene: TRBV12-3/TRBV12-4
CDR3aa: CASSTDRVGEKLFF
CDR3nt: TGTGCCAGCAGTACGGACAGGGTTGGAGAAAAACTGTTTTTT

j_gene: TRBJ1-5
len: 13
abundance: few
d_gene: -
v_gene: TRBV19
CDR3aa: CASTGSSNQPQHF
CDR3nt: TGTGCCAGTACAGGGAGTTCCAATCAGCCCCAGCATTTT

j_gene: TRBJ2-7
len: 13
abundance: few
d_gene: -
v_gene: TRBV29-1
CDR3aa: CSVQGPVSYEQYF
CDR3nt: TGCAGCGTGCAGGGACCCGTCTCCTACGAGCAGTACTTC

j_gene: TRBJ1-1
len: 18
abundance: -
d_gene: -
v_gene: TRBV9
CDR3aa: CASSAQGVRRSVNTEAFF
CDR3nt: TGTGCCAGCAGCGCTCAAGGGGTCCGTCGATCTGTGAACACTGAAGCTTTCTTT

j_gene: TRBJ2-1
len: 14
abundance: few
d_gene: -
v_gene: TRBV3-1
CDR3aa: CASSQDLAYNEQFF
CDR3nt: TGTGCCAGCAGCCAAGATCTGGCGTACAATGAGCAGTTCTTC

j_gene: TRBJ1-1
len: 14
abundance: -
d_gene: TRBD1
v_gene: TRBV10-1
CDR3aa: CASSYRGAGTEAFF
CDR3nt: TGCGCCAGCAGCTACAGGGGCGCGGGCACTGAAGCTTTCTTT

j_gene: TRBJ2-1
len: 16
abundance: -
d_gene: TRBD1
v_gene: TRBV5-1
CDR3aa: CASSLDGTDAYNEQFF
CDR3nt: TGCGCCAGCAGCTTGGATGGGACAGACGCCTACAATGAGCAGTTCTTC

j_gene: TRBJ2-7
len: 14
abundance: -
d_gene: TRBD1
v_gene: TRBV6-5
CDR3aa: CASRNGDRAYEQYF
CDR3nt: TGTGCCAGCAGAAATGGGGACAGGGCATACGAGCAGTACTTC

j_gene: TRBJ2-5
len: 15
abundance: few
d_gene: TRBD2
v_gene: TRBV2
CDR3aa: CASSGVAGAQETQYF
CDR3nt: TGTGCCAGCAGTGGGGTAGCGGGGGCACAAGAGACCCAGTACTTC

j_gene: TRBJ2-5
len: 15
abundance: -
d_gene: -
v_gene: TRBV5-1
CDR3aa: CASSLARTDQETQYF
CDR3nt: TGCGCCAGCAGCTTGGCCAGGACAGACCAAGAGACCCAGTACTTC

j_gene: TRBJ2-3
len: 16
abundance: few
d_gene: TRBD2
v_gene: TRBV20-1
CDR3aa: CSARGGGGALLDTQYF
CDR3nt: TGCAGTGCCAGGGGAGGCGGGGGGGCCCTGTTAGATACGCAGTATTTT

j_gene: TRBJ1-2
len: 13
abundance: -
d_gene: -
v_gene: TRBV27
CDR3aa: CASSLSHRASQMF
CDR3nt: TGTGCCAGCAGTTTATCGCACAGGGCAAGTCAAATGTTC

j_gene: TRBJ1-2
len: 13
abundance: -
d_gene: -
v_gene: TRBV27
CDR3aa: CASKPTANYGYTF
CDR3nt: TGTGCCAGTAAGCCGACAGCTAACTATGGCTACACCTTC